The T cell receptor beta chain under discussion was sequenced for a study of OX40 agonist ivuxolimab in advanced cancers. Overall study context: Patients received ivuxolimab, an intravenous treatment, every 2 weeks at 0.01 to 10 mg/kg. Of the participants, around 43% had some prior anti-PD-1, anti-PD-L1 or anti-CTLA-4 therapy, which was allowed.

This clone was seen only a few times. Sequenced by immunoSEQ multiplex PCR; TCRdb stores in-frame clones only, minus some. The repertoire holds roughly 25,000 clones, with around 80% as singletons. This CDR3 is built from 14 residues. V was pared by 0 bases and J by 2 bases, with 1 base of the junction left unmatched. Germline V gives CDR1 LNHNV, CDR2 YYDKDF (reference sequence). V and J are TRBV15 and TRBJ2-7, with 7 positions matching TRBD2. The receptor was isolated from an adult with an advanced solid tumor such as melanoma, head and neck, liver or kidney cancer. The specimen was CD4+ or CD8+ T cells sorted from blood, collected in a trial of the OX40 agonist ivuxolimab. CDR3 protein: CATSREGGAYEQYF. The CDR3 coding sequence is TGTGCCACCAGCAGAGAGGGGGGGGCCTACGAGCAGTACTTC.